These T cell receptor beta chains were read from a single sample in a study of blood T cell repertoires in COVID-19. Produced via immunoSEQ multiplex PCR; TCRdb's table is partial and in-frame only. The table lists 150,000 to 200,000 clones, around 94% of them singletons. The sequenced material came from peripheral blood. The receptors come from a man aged 30-40 years with COVID-19, enrolled during active disease. Both conserved end residues are part of each CDR3. The order of the fields is J gene, V gene, D gene, clone size, CDR3 DNA, CDR3 protein. D genes are given only for firm matches. Clone size, where shown, is once, few, many, or a class for clones that have expanded.

TRBJ2-5 | TRBV7-9 | NA | NA | TGTGCCAGCAGCCCCCCAATGGAGACCCAGTACTTC | CASSPPMETQYF
TRBJ1-1 | TRBV5-1 | TRBD1 | NA | TGCGCCAGCAGCGAAGAGGGACAGGCGAACACTGAAGCTTTCTTT | CASSEEGQANTEAFF
TRBJ2-4 | TRBV18 | TRBD2 | NA | TGTGCCAGCTCACCAGTGAGCGGGGGTGCCCCGATAGCCAAAAACATTCAGTACTTC | CASSPVSGGAPIAKNIQYF
TRBJ2-5 | TRBV7-2 | TRBD2 | NA | TGTGCCAGCAGCGAGACTAGCGGATCAGAGACCCAGTACTTC | CASSETSGSETQYF
TRBJ1-1 | TRBV9 | TRBD1 | once | TGTGCCAGCAGCTTCCGGACAGGGGCTGAAGCTTTCTTT | CASSFRTGAEAFF
TRBJ1-1 | TRBV5-6 | NA | NA | TGTGCCAGCAGCTTGGTGGCGAACACTGAAGCTTTCTTT | CASSLVANTEAFF
TRBJ1-6 | TRBV5-4 | NA | NA | TGTGCCAGCAGCTTGGCCGGGTCTTATAATTCACCCCTCCACTTT | CASSLAGSYNSPLHF
TRBJ2-7 | TRBV27 | NA | NA | TGTGCCAGCAGTCCCTCACTTGGCGGGGTCTCCTACGAGCAGTACTTC | CASSPSLGGVSYEQYF
TRBJ2-7 | TRBV6-5 | NA | NA | TGTGCCAGCGGGAGGGGACAGGAGTACGAGCAGTACTTC | CASGRGQEYEQYF
TRBJ1-2 | TRBV19 | NA | NA | TGTGCCAGTAGTCCCCCGGCTAACTATGGCTACACCTTC | CASSPPANYGYTF
TRBJ1-3 | TRBV28 | NA | NA | TGTGCCAGCAGTTCTCGGGACTCTGGAAACACCATATATTTT | CASSSRDSGNTIYF
TRBJ1-5 | TRBV10-3 | TRBD1 | NA | TGTGCCATCAGTGAGTCGGTGGGACAGGGGGGGGCGAGCGATCAGCCCCAGCATTTT | CAISESVGQGGASDQPQHF
TRBJ2-1 | TRBV10-3 | NA | NA | TGTGCCATCAGTGTTGGTAGGCCAGGCAATGAGCAGTTCTTC | CAISVGRPGNEQFF
TRBJ1-6 | TRBV30 | TRBD1 | NA | TGTGCCTGGAGTGTTGGGACAGATAATTCACCCCTCCACTTT | CAWSVGTDNSPLHF
TRBJ1-1 | TRBV19 | NA | NA | TGTGCCAGTAGTATAGTTGCCAGGAACACTGAAGCTTTCTTT | CASSIVARNTEAFF
TRBJ1-6 | TRBV9 | TRBD1 | NA | TGTGCCAGCAGCGCCCCGGGACAGGGGCATAATTCACCCCTCCACTTT | CASSAPGQGHNSPLHF
TRBJ2-1 | TRBV12-3/TRBV12-4 | NA | NA | TGTGCCAGCAGCCCGGGTATTGAGCAGTTCTTC | CASSPGIEQFF
TRBJ2-1 | TRBV7-6 | TRBD1 | NA | TGTGCCAGCAGCCCGGGACAGGGGCCAACCTACAATGAGCAGTTCTTC | CASSPGQGPTYNEQFF
TRBJ2-3 | TRBV14 | NA | NA | TGTGCCAGCAGCCCTCGGGGATGGGAAGATACGCAGTATTTT | CASSPRGWEDTQYF
TRBJ1-2 | TRBV5-4 | NA | NA | TGTGCCAGCAGCTTGGACGGGGACTATGGCTACACCTTC | CASSLDGDYGYTF
TRBJ1-2 | TRBV6-5 | NA | NA | TGTGCCAGCAGTTACTCGCGACACTTTAACTATGGCTACACCTTC | CASSYSRHFNYGYTF
TRBJ1-5 | TRBV30 | NA | NA | TGTGCCTGGGATGTCGCGGGGGCGGTTCAGCCCCAGCATTTT | CAWDVAGAVQPQHF
TRBJ2-7 | TRBV27 | TRBD2 | NA | TGTGCCAGCAGTTTAGGCGGGAGCGCCTACGAGCAGTACTTC | CASSLGGSAYEQYF
TRBJ1-1 | TRBV10-1 | TRBD1 | NA | TGCGCCAGCAGTTCGGGACAGAACTGGGGCGAAGCTTTCTTT | CASSSGQNWGEAFF
TRBJ2-5 | TRBV30 | TRBD2 | NA | TGTGCCTGGAGTGGCCCAACTAGCGGGGGGAGGGGGCAAGAGACCCAGTACTTC | CAWSGPTSGGRGQETQYF